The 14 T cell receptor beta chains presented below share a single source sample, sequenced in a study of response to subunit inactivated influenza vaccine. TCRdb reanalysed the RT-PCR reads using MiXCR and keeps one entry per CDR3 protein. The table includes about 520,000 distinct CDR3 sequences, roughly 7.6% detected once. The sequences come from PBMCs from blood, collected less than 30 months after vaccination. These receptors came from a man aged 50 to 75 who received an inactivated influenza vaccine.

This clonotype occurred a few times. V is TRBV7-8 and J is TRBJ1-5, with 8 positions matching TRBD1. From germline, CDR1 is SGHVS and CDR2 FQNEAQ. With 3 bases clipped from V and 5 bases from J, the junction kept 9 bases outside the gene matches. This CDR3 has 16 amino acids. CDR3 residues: CASSFEGQGMYQPQHF. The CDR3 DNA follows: TGTGCCAGCAGCTTCGAAGGACAGGGAATGTATCAGCCCCAGCATTTT.

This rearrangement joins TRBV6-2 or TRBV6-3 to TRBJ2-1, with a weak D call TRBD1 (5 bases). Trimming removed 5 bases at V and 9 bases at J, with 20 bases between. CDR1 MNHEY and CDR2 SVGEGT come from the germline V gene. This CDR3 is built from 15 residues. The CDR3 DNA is TGTGCCAGCAGTAGCCGCTACTCAGGGTTGGTTGAGCAGTTCTTC. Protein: CASSSRYSGLVEQFF.

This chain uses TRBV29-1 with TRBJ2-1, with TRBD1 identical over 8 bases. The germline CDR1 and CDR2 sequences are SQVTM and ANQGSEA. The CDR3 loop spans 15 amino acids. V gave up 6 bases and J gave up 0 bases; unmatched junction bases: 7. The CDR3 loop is CSVNQGALSYNEQFF. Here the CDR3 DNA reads TGCAGCGTCAATCAGGGGGCCCTCTCCTACAATGAGCAGTTCTTC.

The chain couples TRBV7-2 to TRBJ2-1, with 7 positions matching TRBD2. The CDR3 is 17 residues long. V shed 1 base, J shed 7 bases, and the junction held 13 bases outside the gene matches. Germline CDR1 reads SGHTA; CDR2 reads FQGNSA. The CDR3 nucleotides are TGTGCCAGCAGCTTAGTCGGGGGTGGACTAGGTAGGAATGAGCAGTTCTTC. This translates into CASSLVGGGLGRNEQFF.

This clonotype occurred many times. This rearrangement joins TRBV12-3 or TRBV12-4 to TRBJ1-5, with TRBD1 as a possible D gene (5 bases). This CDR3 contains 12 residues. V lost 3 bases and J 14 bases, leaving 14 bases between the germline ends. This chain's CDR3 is CASSLEGILKHF. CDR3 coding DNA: TGTGCCAGCAGTTTGGAGGGGATCTTGAAGCATTTT.

CDR3 DNA: TGCGCCAGCAGCTTGGATATTACAGGGTACGAGCAGTACTTC. Protein sequence: CASSLDITGYEQYF. This chain uses TRBV5-1 with TRBJ2-7; tentatively, D is TRBD1 (6 bases). The CDR3 contains 14 residues. The germline CDR1 and CDR2 sequences are SGHRS and YFSETQ. Trimming pared 0 bases from V and 4 bases from J, leaving 11 bases between.

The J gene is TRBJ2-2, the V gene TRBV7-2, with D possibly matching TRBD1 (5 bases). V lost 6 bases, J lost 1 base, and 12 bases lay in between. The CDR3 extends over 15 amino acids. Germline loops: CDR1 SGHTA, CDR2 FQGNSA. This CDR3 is CASSRDSKNTGELFF. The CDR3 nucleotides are TGTGCCAGCAGTCGAGACAGCAAGAACACCGGGGAGCTGTTTTTT.

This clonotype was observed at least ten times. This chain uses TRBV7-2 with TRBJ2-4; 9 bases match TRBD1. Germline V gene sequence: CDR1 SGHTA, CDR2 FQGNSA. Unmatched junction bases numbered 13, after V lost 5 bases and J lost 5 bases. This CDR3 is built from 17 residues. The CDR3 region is CASSLSGGQGLQNIQYF. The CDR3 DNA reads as TGTGCCAGCAGCCTCTCAGGGGGACAGGGCCTTCAAAACATTCAGTACTTC. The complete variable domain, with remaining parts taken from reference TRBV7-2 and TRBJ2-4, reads GAGVSQSPSNKVTEKGKDVELRCDPISGHTALYWYRQSLGQGLEFLIYFQGNSAPDKSGLPSDRFSAERTGGSVSTLTIQRTQQEDSAVYLCASSLSGGQGLQNIQYFGAGTRLSVL.

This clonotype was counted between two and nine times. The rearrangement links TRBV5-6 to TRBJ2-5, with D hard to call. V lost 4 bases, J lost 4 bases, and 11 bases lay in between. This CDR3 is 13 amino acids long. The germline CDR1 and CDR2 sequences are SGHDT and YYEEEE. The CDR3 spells CASSRELVETQYF. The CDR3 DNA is TGTGCCAGCAGCAGGGAACTTGTAGAGACCCAGTACTTC.

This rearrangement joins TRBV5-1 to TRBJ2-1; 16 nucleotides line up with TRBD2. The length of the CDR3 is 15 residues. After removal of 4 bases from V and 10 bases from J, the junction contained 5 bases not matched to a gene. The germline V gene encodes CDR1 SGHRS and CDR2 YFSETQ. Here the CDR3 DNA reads TGCGCCAGCAGCCCCGGGGGACTAGCGGGGGGGGAGCAGTTCTTC. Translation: CASSPGGLAGGEQFF.

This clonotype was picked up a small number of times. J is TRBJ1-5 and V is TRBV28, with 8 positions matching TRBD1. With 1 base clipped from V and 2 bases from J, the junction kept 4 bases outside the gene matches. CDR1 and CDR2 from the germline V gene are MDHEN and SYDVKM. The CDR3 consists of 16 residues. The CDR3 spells CASSLFRGPGNQPQHF. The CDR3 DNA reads TGTGCCAGCAGTTTATTCAGGGGGCCGGGCAATCAGCCCCAGCATTTT. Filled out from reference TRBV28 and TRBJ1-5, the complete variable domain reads DVKVTQSSRYLVKRTGEKVFLECVQDMDHENMFWYRQDPGLGLRLIYFSYDVKMKEKGDIPEGYSVSREKKERFSLILESASTNQTSMYLCASSLFRGPGNQPQHFGDGTRLSIL.

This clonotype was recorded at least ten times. The DNA of the CDR3 is TGTGCCAGCAGCTTAGAGCCGGGGGCGCGGGGCTACACCTTC. Translated, it gives CASSLEPGARGYTF. The gene calls are TRBV11-2 and TRBJ1-2, with D perhaps matching TRBD1 (6 bases). The length of the CDR3 is 14 residues. CDR1 SGHAT and CDR2 FQNNGV come from the germline V gene. Between the trimmed V and J ends, which lost 0 bases and 8 bases, there was a span of 13 bases.

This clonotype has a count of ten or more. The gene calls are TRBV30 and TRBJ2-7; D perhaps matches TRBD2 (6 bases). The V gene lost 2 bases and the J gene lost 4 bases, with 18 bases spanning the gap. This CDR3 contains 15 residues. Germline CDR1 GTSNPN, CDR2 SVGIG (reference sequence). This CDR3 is CAWSKGRGTSYEQYF. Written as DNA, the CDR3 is TGTGCCTGGAGTAAAGGGCGGGGAACTTCGTACGAGCAGTACTTC.

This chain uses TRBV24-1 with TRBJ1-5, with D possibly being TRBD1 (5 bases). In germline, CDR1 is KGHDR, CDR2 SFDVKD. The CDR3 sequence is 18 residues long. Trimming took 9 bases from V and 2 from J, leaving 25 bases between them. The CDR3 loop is CATSKGPDGGSGNQPQHF. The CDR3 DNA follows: TGTGCCACCTCTAAGGGACCCGATGGGGGTAGCGGCAATCAGCCCCAGCATTTT.